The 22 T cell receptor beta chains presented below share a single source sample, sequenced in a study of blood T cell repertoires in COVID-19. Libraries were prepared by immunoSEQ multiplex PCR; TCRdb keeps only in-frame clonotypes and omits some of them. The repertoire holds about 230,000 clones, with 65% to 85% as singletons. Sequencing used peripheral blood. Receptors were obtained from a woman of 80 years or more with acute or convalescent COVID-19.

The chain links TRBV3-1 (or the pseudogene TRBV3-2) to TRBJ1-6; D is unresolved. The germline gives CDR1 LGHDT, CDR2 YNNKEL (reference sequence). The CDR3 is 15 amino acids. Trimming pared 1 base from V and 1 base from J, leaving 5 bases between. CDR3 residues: CASSQGLSYNSPLHF. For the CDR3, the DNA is TGTGCCAGCAGCCAAGGGCTTTCCTATAATTCACCCCTCCACTTT.

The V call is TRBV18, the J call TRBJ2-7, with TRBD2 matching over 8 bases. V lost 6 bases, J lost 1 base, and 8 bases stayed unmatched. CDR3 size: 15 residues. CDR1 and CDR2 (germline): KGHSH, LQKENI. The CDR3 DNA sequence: TGTGCCAGCTCTCAGTCAGCGGGGGAGTCCTACGAGCAGTACTTC. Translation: CASSQSAGESYEQYF.

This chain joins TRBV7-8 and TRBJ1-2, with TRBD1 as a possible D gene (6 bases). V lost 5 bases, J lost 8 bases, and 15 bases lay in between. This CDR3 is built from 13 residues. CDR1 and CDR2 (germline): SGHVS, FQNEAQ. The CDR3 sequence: CASSPTGQWGYTF. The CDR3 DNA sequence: TGTGCCAGCAGCCCTACAGGACAGTGGGGCTACACCTTC.

Written as DNA, the CDR3 is TGTGCCAGCAGCCCGGGACTAGAGACGCAGTATTTT. Translating gives CASSPGLETQYF. The chain combines TRBV3-1 (or the pseudogene TRBV3-2) with TRBJ2-3; 8 bases align to TRBD2. V shed 4 bases and J 9 bases; nucleotides not matched to a gene: 3. Germline V lookup: CDR1 LGHDT, CDR2 YNNKEL (reference sequence). The CDR3 consists of 12 residues.

Here the CDR3 reads CASNIQGVNSNQPQHF. The DNA of the CDR3 is TGTGCCAGCAACATCCAGGGGGTAAATAGCAATCAGCCCCAGCATTTT. The genes are TRBV7-8 and TRBJ1-5; 7 nucleotides agree with TRBD1. V lost 7 bases and J lost 0; bases outside the gene matches: 9. Germline V gene lookup returns CDR1 SGHVS and CDR2 FQNEAQ. The length of the CDR3 is 16 residues.

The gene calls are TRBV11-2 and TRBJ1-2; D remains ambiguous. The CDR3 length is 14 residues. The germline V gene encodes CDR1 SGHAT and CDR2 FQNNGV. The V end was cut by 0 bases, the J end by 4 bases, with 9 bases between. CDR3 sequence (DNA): TGTGCCAGCAGCTTAGATCCGACTTTCTATGGCTACACCTTC. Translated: CASSLDPTFYGYTF.

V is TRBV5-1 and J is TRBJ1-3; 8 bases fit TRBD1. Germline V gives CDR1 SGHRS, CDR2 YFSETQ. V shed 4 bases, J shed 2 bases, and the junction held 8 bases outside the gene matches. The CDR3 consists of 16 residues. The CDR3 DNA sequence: TGCGCCAGCAGCCCCGGACAGGGCCCCGCTGGAAACACCATATATTTT. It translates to CASSPGQGPAGNTIYF.

CDR3 region: CATSDLRSSGQETQYF. The CDR3 DNA is TGTGCCACCAGTGATTTACGGTCTAGCGGTCAAGAGACCCAGTACTTC. V is TRBV24-1 and J is TRBJ2-5; TRBD2 agrees at 7 bases. The V and J ends lost 1 base and 2 bases, in that order; junction bases with no gene match: 6. The CDR3 extends over 16 amino acids. Per the germline V gene, CDR1 is KGHDR and CDR2 is SFDVKD.

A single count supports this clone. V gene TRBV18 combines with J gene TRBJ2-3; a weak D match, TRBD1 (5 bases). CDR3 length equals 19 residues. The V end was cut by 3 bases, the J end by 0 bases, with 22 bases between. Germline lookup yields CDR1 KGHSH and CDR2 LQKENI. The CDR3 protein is CASSPSARTGNSSTDTQYF. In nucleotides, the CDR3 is TGTGCCAGCTCACCCTCCGCTAGAACAGGAAACTCTAGCACAGATACGCAGTATTTT. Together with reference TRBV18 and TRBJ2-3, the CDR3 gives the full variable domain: NAGVMQNPRHLVRRRGQEARLRCSPMKGHSHVYWYRQLPEEGLKFMVYLQKENIIDESGMPKERFSAEFPKEGPSILRIQQVVRGDSAAYFCASSPSARTGNSSTDTQYFGPGTRLTVL.

CDR3: CASSRGGTETQYF. The CDR3 nucleotides read TGTGCCAGCAGCCGCGGGGGAACAGAGACCCAGTACTTC. This chain uses TRBV5-4 with TRBJ2-5; 7 bases match TRBD2. CDR1 and CDR2 (germline): SGHNT, YYREEE (reference sequence). The CDR3 length is 13 residues. J gave up 4 bases and V 4 bases, and 4 bases lay outside the gene matches. The variable domain in full, with the rest retrieved from reference TRBV5-4 and TRBJ2-5, is ETGVTQSPTHLIKTRGQQVTLRCSSQSGHNTVSWYQQALGQGPQFIFQYYREEENGRGNFPPRFSGLQFPNYSSELNVNALELDDSALYLCASSRGGTETQYFGPGTRLLVL.

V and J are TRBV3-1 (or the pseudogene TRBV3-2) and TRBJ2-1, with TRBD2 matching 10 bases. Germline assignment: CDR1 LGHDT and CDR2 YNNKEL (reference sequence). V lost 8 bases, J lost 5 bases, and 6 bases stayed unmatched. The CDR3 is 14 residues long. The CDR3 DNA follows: TGTGCCAGCGGTACGGGACTAGCGAACAATGAGCAGTTCTTC. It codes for CASGTGLANNEQFF.

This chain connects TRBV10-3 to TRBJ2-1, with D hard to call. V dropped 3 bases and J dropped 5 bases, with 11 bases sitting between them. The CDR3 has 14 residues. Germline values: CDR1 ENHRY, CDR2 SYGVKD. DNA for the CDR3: TGTGCCATCAGTGACCGAAAGCGAAACAATGAGCAGTTCTTC. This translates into CAISDRKRNNEQFF.

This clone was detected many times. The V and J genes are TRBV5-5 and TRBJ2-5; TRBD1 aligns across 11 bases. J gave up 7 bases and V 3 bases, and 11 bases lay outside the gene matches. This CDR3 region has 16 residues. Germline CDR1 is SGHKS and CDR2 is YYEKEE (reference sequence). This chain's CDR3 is CASSSPGTGGTGTQYF. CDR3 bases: TGTGCCAGCAGCTCCCCCGGGACAGGGGGGACTGGGACCCAGTACTTC.

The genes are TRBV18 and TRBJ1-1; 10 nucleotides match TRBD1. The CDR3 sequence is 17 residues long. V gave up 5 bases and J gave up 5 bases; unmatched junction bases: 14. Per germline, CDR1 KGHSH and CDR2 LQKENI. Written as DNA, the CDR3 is TGTGCCAGCTCATTCCCCGGGACAGGGGTATCTGGGACTGAAGCTTTCTTT. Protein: CASSFPGTGVSGTEAFF.

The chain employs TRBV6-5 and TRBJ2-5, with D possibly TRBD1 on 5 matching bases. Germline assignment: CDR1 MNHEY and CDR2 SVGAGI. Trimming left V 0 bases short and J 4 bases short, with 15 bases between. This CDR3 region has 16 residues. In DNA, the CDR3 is TGTGCCAGCAGTTACTCGTTTCAGGGCCAGAGAGAGACCCAGTACTTC. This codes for CASSYSFQGQRETQYF.

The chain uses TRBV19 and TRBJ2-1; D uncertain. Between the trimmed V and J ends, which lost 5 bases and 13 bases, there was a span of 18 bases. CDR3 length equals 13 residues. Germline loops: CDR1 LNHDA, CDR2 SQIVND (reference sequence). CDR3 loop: CASSLRRSTNQFF. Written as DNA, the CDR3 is TGTGCCAGTAGTCTTCGCCGCTCTACGAACCAGTTCTTC. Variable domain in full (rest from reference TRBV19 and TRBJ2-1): DGGITQSPKYLFRKEGQNVTLSCEQNLNHDAMYWYRQDPGQGLRLIYYSQIVNDFQKGDIAEGYSVSREKKESFPLTVTSAQKNPTAFYLCASSLRRSTNQFFGPGTRLTVL.

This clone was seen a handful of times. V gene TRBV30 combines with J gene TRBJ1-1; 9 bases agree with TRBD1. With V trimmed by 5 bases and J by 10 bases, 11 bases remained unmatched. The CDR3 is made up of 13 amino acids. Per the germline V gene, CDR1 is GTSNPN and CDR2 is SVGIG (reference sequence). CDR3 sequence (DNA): TGTGCCTGGGGTCTTGGGGACAGGGTTGGAGCTTTCTTT. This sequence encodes CAWGLGDRVGAFF.

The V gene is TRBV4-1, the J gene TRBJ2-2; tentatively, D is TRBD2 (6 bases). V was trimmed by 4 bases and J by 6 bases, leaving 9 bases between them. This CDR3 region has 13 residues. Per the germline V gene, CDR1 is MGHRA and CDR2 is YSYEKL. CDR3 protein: CASSPKRAGELFF. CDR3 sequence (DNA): TGCGCCAGCAGCCCTAAGCGGGCCGGGGAGCTGTTTTTT.

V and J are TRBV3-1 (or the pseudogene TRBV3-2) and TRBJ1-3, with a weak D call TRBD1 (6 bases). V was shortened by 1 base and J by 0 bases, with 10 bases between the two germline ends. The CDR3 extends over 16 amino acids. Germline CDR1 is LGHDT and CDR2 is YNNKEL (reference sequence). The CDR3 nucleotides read TGTGCCAGCAGCCAAGTGGGGACACTCTCTGGAAACACCATATATTTT. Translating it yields CASSQVGTLSGNTIYF.

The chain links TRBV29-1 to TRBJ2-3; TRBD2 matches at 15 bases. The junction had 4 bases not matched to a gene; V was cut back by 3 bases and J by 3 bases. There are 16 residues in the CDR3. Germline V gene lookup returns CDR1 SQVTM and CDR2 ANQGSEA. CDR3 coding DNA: TGCAGCGTTGACCGAGGACTAGCGGGAGGGACAGATACGCAGTATTTT. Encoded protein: CSVDRGLAGGTDTQYF.

The CDR3, as DNA: TGTGCCAGCAGCTTGGAGCGGGAACCGTACAATGAGCAGTTCTTC. This gives the protein CASSLEREPYNEQFF. The J gene is TRBJ2-1, the V gene TRBV5-4, with 7 nucleotides matching TRBD2. CDR3 length equals 15 residues. Germline CDR1 reads SGHNT; CDR2 reads YYREEE (reference sequence). The junction had 4 bases not matched to a gene; V was cut back by 0 bases and J by 4 bases.

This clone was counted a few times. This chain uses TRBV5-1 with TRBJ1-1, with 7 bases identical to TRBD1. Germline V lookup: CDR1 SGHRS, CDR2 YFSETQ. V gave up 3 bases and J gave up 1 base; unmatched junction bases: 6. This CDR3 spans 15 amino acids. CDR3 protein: CASSWGQTKNTEAFF. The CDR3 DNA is TGCGCCAGCAGCTGGGGACAGACTAAGAACACTGAAGCTTTCTTT.